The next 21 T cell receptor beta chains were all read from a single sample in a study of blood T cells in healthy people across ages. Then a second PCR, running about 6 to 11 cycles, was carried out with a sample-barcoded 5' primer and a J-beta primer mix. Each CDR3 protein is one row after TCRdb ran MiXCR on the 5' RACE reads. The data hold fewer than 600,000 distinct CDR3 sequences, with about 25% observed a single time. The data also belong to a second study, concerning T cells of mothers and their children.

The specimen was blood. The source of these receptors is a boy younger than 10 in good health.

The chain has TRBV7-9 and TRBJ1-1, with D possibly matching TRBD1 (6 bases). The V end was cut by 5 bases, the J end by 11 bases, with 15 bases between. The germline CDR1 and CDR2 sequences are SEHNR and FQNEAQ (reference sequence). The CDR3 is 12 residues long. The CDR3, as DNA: TGTGCCAGCAGCCCTGGGGGCGAGGACGCTTTCTTT. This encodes CASSPGGEDAFF.

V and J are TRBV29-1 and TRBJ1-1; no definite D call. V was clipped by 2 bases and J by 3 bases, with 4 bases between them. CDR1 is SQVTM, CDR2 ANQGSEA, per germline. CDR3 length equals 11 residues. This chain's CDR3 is CSVEHYTEAFF. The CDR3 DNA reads TGCAGCGTTGAACATTACACTGAAGCTTTCTTT.

The CDR3 here is CASSSGQPPHEKLFF. The DNA for the CDR3 is TGCGCCAGCAGCTCCGGACAGCCTCCGCATGAAAAACTGTTTTTT. The chain has TRBV5-1 and TRBJ1-4; D might be TRBD1 (6 bases). Germline lookup yields CDR1 SGHRS and CDR2 YFSETQ. The CDR3 sequence is 15 residues long. V lost 3 bases to trimming and J lost 6 bases, with 15 bases between them.

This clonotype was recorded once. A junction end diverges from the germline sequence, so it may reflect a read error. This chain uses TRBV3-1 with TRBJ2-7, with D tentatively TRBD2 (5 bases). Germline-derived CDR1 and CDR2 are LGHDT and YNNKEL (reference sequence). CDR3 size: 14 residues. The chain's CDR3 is CASNQDLRVYEQYF. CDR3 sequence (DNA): TGTGCCAGCAACCAAGACCTGCGGGTCTACGAGCAGTACTTC.

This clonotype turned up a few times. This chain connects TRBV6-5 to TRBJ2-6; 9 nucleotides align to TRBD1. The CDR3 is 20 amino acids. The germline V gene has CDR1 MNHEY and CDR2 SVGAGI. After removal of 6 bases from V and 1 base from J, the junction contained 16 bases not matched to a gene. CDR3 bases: TGTGCCAGCAGCTCTCGGGACAGGGAAGTCGTATGGTCTGGGGCCAACGTCCTGACTTTC. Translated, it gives CASSSRDREVVWSGANVLTF.

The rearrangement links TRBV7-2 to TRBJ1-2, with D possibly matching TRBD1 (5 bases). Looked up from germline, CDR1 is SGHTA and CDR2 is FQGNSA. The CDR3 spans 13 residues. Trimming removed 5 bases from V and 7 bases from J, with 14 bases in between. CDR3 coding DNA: TGTGCCAGCAGCCATCCCGGGGGACTTGGCTACACCTTC. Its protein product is CASSHPGGLGYTF.

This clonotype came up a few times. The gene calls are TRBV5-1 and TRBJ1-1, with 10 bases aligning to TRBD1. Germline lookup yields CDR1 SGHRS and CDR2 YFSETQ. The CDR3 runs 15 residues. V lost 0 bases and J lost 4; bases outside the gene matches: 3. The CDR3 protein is CASSLGDRGGTEAFF. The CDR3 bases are TGCGCCAGCAGCTTGGGGGACAGGGGAGGCACTGAAGCTTTCTTT.

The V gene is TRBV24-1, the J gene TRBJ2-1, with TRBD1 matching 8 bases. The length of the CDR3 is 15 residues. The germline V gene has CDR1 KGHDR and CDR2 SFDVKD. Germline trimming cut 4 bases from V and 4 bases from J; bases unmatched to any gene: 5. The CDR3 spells CATSESGTGYNEQFF. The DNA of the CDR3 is TGTGCCACCAGTGAGTCCGGGACAGGTTACAATGAGCAGTTCTTC.

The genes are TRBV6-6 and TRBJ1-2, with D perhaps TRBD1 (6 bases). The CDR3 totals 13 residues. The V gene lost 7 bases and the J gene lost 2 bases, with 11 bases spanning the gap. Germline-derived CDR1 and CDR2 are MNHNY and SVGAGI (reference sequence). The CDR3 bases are TGTGCCAGCACTATAACAGGGAACTATGGCTACACCTTC. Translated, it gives CASTITGNYGYTF.

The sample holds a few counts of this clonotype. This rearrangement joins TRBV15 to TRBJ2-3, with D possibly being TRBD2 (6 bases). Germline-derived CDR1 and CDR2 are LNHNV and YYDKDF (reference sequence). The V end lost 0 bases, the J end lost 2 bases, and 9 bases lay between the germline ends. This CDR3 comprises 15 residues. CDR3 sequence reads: CATSRDGRDTDTQYF. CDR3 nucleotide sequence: TGTGCCACCAGCAGAGATGGGCGGGACACAGATACGCAGTATTTT.

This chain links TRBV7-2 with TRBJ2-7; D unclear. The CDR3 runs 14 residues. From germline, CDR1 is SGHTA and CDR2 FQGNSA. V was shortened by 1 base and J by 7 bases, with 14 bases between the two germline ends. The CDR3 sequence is CASSLVFSVSEQYF. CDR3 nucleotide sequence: TGTGCCAGCAGCTTAGTTTTTTCGGTATCGGAGCAGTACTTC.

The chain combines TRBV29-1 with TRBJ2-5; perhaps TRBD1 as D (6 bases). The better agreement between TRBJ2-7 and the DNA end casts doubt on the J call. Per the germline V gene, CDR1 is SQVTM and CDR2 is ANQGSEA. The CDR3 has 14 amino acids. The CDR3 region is CSVTLDRSPYEQYF. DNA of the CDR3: TGCAGCGTTACGCTAGACAGGTCACCCTACGAGCAGTACTTC.

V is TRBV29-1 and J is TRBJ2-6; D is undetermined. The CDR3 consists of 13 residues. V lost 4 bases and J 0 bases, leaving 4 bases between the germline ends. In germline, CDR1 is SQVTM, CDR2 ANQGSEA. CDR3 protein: CSVVSSGANVLTF. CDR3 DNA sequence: TGCAGCGTTGTTAGCTCTGGGGCCAACGTCCTGACTTTC.

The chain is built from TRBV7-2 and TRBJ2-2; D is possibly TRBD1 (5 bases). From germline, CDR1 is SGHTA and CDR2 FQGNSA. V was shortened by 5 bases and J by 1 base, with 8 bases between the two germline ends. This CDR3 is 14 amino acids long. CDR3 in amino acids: CASSQGWNTGELFF. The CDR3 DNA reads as TGTGCCAGCAGCCAGGGTTGGAACACCGGGGAGCTGTTTTTT.

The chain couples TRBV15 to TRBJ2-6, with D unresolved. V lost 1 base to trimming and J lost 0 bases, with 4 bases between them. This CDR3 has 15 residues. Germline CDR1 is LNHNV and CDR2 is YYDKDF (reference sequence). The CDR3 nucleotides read TGTGCCACCAGCAGAGGCGCCTCTGGGGCCAACGTCCTGACTTTC. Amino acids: CATSRGASGANVLTF.

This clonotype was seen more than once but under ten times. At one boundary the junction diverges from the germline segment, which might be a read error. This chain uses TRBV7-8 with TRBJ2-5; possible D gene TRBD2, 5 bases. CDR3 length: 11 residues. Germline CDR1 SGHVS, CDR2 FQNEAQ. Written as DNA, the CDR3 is TGTGCCAGCAGGGCTAGTTCAAGGGAGTTCTTC. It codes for CASRASSREFF.

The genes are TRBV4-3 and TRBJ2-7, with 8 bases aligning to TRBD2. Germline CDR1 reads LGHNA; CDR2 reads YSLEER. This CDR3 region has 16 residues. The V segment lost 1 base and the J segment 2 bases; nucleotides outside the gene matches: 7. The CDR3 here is CASSQGLGGRTYEQYF. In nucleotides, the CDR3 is TGCGCCAGCAGCCAAGGGTTAGGCGGGAGGACCTACGAGCAGTACTTC.

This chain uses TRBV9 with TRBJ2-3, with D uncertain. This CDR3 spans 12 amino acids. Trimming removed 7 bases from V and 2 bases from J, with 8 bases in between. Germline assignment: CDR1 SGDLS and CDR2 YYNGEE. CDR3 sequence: CASGRSTDTQYF. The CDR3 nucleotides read TGTGCCAGCGGACGGTCCACAGATACGCAGTATTTT.

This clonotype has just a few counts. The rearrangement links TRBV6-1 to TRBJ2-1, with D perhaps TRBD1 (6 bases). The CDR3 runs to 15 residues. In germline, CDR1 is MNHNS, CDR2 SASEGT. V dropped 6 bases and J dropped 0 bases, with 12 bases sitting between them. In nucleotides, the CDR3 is TGTGCCAGCAGCGAAATACAGGGCTCCTACAATGAGCAGTTCTTC. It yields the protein CASSEIQGSYNEQFF.

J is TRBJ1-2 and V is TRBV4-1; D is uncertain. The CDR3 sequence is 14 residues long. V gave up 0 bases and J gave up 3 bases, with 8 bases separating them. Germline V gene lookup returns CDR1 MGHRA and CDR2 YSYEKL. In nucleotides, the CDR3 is TGCGCCAGCAGCCAAGATAAGGTTCACTATGGCTACACCTTC. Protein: CASSQDKVHYGYTF.

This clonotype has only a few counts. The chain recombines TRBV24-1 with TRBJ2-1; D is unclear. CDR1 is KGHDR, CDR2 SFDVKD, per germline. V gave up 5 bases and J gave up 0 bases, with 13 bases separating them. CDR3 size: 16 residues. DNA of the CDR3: TGTGCCACCAGTGGGCGCGGAGAGAGCTCCTACAATGAGCAGTTCTTC. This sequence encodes CATSGRGESSYNEQFF.